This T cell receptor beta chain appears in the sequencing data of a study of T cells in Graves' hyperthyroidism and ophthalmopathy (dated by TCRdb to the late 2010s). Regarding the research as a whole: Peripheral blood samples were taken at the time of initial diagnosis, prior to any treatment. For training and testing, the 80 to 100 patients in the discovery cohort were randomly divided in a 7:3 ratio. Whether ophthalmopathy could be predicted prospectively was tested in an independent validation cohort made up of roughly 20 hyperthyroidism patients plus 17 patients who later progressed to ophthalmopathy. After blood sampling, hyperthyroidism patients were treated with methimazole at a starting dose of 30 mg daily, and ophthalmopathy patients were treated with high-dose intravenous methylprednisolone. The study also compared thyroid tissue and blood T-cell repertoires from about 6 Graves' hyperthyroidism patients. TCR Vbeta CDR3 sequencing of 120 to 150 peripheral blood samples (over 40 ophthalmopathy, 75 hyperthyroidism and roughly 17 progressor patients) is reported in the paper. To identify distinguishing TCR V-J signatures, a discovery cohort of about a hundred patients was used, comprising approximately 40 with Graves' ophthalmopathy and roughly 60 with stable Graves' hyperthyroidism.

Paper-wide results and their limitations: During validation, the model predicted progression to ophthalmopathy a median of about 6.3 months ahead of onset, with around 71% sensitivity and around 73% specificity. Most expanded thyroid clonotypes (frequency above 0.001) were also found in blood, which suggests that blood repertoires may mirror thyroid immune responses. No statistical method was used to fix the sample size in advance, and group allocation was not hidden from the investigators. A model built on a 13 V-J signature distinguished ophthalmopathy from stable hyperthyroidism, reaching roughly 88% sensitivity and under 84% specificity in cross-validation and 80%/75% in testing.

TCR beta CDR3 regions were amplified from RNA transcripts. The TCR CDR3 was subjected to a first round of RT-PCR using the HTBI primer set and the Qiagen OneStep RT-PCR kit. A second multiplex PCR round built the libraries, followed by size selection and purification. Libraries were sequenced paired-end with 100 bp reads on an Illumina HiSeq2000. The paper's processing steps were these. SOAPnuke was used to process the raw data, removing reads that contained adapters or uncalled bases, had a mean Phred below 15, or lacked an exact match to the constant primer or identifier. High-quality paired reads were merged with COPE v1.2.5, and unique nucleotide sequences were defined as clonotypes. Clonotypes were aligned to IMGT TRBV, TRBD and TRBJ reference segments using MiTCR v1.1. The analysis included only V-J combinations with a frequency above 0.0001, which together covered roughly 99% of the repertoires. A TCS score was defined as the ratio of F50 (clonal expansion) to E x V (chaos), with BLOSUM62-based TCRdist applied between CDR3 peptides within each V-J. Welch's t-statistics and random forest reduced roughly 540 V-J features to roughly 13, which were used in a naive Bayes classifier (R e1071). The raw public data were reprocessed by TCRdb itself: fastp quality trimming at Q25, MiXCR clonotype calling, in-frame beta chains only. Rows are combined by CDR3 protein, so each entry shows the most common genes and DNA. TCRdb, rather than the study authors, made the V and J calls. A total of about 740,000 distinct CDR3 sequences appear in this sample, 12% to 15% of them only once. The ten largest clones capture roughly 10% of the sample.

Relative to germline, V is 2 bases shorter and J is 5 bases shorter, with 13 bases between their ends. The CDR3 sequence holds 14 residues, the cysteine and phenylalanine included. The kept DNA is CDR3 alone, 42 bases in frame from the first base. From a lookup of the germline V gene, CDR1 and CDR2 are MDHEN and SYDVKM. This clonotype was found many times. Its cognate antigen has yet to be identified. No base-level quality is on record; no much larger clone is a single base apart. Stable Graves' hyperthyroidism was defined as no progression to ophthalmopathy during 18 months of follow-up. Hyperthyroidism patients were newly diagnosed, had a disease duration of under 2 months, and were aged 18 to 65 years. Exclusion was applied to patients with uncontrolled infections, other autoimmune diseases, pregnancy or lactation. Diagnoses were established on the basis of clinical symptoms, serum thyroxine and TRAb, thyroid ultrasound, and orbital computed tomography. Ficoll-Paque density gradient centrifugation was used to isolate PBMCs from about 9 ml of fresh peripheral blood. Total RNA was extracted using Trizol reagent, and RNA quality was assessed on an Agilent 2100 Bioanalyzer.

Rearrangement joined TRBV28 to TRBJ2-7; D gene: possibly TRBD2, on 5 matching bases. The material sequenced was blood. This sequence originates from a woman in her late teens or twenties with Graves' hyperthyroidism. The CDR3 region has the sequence CASSLSGLLNEQYF. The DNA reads TGTGCCAGCAGTTTAAGCGGACTTCTGAACGAGCAGTACTTC. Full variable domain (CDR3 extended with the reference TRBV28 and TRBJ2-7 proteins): DVKVTQSSRYLVKRTGEKVFLECVQDMDHENMFWYRQDPGLGLRLIYFSYDVKMKEKGDIPEGYSVSREKKERFSLILESASTNQTSMYLCASSLSGLLNEQYFGPGTRLTVT.